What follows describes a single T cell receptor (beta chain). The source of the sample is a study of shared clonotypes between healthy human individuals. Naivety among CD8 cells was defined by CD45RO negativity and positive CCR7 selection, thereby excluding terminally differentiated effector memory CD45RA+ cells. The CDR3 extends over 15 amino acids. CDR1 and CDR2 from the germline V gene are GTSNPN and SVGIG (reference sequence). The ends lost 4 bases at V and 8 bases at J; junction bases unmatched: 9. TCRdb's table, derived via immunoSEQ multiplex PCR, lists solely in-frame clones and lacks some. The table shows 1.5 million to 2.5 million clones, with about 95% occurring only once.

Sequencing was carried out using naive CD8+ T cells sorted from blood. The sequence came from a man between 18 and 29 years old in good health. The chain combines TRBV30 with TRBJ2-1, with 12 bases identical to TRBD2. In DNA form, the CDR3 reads TGTGCCTGGACTAGCGGGGGGGCCGGAGGAGATGAGCAGTTCTTC. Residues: CAWTSGGAGGDEQFF.